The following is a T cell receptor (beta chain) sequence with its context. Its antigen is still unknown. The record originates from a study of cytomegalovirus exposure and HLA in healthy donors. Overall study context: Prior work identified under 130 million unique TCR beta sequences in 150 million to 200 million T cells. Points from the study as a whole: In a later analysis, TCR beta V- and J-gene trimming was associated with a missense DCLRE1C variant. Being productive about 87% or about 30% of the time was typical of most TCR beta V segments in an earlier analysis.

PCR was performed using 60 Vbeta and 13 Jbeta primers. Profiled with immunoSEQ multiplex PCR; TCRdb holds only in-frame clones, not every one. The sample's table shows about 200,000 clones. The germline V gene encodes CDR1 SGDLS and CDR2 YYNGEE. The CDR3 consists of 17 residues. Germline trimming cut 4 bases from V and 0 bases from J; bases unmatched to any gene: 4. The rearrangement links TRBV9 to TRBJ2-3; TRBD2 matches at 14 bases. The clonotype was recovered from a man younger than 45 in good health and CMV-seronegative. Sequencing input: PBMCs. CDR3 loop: CASSSRLAGGSTDTQYF. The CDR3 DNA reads TGTGCCAGCAGCTCCAGACTAGCGGGGGGGAGCACAGATACGCAGTATTTT.